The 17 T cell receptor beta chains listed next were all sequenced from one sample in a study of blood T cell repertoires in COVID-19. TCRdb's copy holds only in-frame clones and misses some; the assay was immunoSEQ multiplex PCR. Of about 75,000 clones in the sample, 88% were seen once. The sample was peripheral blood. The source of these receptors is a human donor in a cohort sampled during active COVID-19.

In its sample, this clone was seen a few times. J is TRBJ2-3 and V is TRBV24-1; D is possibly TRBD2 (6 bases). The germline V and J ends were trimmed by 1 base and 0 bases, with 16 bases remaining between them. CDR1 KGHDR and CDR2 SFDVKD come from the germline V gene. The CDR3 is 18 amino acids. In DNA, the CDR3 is TGTGCCACCAGTGATTTCACCCGGGACTTAGGAAGCACAGATACGCAGTATTTT. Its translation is CATSDFTRDLGSTDTQYF.

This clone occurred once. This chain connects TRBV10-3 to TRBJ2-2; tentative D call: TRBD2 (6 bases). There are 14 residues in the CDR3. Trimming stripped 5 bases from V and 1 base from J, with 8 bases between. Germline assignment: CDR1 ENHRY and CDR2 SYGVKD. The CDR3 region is CAISSRGNTGELFF. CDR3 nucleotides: TGTGCCATCAGTTCGCGGGGGAACACCGGGGAGCTGTTTTTT.

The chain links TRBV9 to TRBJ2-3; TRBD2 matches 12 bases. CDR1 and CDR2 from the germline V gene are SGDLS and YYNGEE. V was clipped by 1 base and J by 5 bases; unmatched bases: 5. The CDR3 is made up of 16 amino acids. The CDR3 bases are TGTGCCAGCAGCGTACGTCTAGCGGGAGGGCGAGATACGCAGTATTTT. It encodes CASSVRLAGGRDTQYF.

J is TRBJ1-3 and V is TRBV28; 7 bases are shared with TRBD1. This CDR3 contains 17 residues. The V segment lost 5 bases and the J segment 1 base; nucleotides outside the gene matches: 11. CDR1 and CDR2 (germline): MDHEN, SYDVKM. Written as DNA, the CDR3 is TGTGCCAGCAGTCCGCCCAGGGGGTTATTGTCTGGAAACACCATATATTTT. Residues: CASSPPRGLLSGNTIYF.

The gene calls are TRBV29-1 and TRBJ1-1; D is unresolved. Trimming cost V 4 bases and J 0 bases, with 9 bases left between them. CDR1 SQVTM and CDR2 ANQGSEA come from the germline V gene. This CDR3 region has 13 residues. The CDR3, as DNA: TGCAGCGTTGCCGGTCATATGAACACTGAAGCTTTCTTT. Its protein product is CSVAGHMNTEAFF.

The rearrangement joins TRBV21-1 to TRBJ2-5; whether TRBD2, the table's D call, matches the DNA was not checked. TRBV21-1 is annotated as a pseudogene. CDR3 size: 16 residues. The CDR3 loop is CASSKGGVVIQETQYF. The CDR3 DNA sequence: TGTGCCAGCAGCAAAGGGGGAGTAGTCATCCAAGAGACCCAGTACTTC.

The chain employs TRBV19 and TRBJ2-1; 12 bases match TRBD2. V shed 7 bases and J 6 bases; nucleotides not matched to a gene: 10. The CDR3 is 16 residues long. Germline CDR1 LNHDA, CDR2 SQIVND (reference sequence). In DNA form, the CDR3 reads TGTGCCAGTACCAAGGAGGCTAGCGGGGGGGCCAATGAGCAGTTCTTC. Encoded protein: CASTKEASGGANEQFF.

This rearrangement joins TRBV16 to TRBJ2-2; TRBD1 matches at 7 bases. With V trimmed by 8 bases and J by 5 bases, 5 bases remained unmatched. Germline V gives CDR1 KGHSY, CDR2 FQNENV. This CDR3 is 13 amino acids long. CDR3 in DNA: TGTGCCAGCGGACAGACAGGGACCGGGGAGCTGTTTTTT. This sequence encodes CASGQTGTGELFF. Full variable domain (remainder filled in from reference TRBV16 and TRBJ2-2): GEEVAQTPKHLVRGEGQKAKLYCAPIKGHSYVFWYQQVLKNEFKFLISFQNENVFDETGMPKERFSAKCLPNSPCSLEIQATKLEDSAVYFCASGQTGTGELFFGEGSRLTVL.

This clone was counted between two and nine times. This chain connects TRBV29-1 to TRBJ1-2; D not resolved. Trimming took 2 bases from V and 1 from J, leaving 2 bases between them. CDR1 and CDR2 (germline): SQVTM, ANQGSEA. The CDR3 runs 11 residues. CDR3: CSVERNYGYTF. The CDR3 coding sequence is TGCAGCGTTGAACGTAACTATGGCTACACCTTC.

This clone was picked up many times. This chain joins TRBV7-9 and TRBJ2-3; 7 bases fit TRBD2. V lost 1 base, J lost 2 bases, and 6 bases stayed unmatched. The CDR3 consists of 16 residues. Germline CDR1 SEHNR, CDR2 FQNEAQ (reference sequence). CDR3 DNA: TGTGCCAGCAGCTTAGATCGGACTAGGCTCACAGATACGCAGTATTTT. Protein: CASSLDRTRLTDTQYF.

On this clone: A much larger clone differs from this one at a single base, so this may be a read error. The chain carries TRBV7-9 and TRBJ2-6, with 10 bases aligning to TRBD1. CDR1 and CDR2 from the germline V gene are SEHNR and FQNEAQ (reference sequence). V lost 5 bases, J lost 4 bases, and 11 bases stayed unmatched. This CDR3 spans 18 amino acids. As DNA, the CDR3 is TGTGCCAGCAGCCACGGCGGACAGGGGGTATTGGGGGCCAACGTCCTGACTTTC. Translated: CASSHGGQGVLGANVLTF.

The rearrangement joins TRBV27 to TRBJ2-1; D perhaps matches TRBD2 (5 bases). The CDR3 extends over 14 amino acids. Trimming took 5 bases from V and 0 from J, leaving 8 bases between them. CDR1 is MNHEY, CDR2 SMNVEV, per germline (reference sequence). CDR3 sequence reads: CASSERFSYNEQFF. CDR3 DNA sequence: TGTGCCAGCAGTGAGCGGTTCTCCTACAATGAGCAGTTCTTC.

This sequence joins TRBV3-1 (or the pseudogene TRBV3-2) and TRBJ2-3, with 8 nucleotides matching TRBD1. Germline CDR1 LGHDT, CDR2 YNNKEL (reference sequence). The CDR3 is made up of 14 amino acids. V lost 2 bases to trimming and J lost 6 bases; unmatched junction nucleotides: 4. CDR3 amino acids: CASSQRTGRDTQYF. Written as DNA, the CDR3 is TGTGCCAGCAGCCAACGGACAGGGCGGGATACGCAGTATTTT.

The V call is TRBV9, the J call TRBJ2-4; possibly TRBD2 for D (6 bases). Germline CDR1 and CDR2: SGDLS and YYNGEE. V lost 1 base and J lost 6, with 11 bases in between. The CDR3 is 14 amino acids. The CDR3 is CASSVSSEGNIQYF. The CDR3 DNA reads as TGTGCCAGCAGCGTAAGTTCGGAGGGAAACATTCAGTACTTC.

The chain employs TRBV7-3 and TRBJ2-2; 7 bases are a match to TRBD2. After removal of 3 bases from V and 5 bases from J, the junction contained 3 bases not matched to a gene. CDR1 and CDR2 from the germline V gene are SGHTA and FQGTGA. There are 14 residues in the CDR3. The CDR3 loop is CASSLGLLTGELFF. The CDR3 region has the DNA TGTGCCAGCAGCTTGGGACTATTAACCGGGGAGCTGTTTTTT. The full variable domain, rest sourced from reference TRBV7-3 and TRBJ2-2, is GAGVSQTPSNKVTEKGKYVELRCDPISGHTALYWYRQSLGQGPEFLIYFQGTGAADDSGLPNDRFFAVRPEGSVSTLKIQRTERGDSAVYLCASSLGLLTGELFFGEGSRLTVL.

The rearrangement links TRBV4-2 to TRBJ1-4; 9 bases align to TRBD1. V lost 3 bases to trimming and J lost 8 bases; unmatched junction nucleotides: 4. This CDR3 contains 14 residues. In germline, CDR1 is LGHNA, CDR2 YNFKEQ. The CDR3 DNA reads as TGTGCCAGCAGCCAGGACAGGGGAGGAGAAAAACTGTTTTTT. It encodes CASSQDRGGEKLFF.

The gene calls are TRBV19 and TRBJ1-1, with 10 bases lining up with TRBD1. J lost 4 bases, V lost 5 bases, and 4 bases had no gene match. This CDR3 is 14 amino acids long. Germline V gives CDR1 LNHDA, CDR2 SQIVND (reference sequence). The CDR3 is CASSGDRGGTEAFF. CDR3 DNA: TGTGCCAGTAGTGGGGACAGGGGTGGCACTGAAGCTTTCTTT.